What follows is one TCR beta chain and its context. Sequencing used immunoSEQ multiplex PCR; TCRdb keeps in-frame clones, though not all of them. This sample has tens of thousands of clones, with more than 75% found just once. This sample was taken from a study of blood T cell repertoires in COVID-19. The CDR3 has 15 residues. The V and J ends lost 6 bases and 3 bases respectively, with 17 bases between them. Per germline, CDR1 MNHNY and CDR2 SVGAGI (reference sequence). The V gene is TRBV6-6, the J gene TRBJ2-5; D may be TRBD2 (6 bases). This sequence was found in a man older than 75 in a cohort sampled during active COVID-19. Sequencing used peripheral blood. The CDR3 region has the DNA TGTGCCAGCAGCGGGACTGACTACGATAAAGAGACCCAGTACTTC. Encoded protein: CASSGTDYDKETQYF.